A selection of T cell receptor beta chains follows, all from one sample in a study of molecular identifiers for immune sequencing clone quantification. One entry per CDR3 protein results from TCRdb running MiXCR on the PCR reads. This table holds about 640,000 distinct CDR3 sequences, less than 20% found once. The sample comprised naive CD8+ T cells from blood, with Jurkat cell RNA spiked in. These receptors were taken from a human donor in good health. Some libraries in this study had Jurkat cell RNA spiked in. Both conserved end residues are part of each CDR3. D genes are given only for firm matches. Size values are once, few and many counts, or a class for expanded clones, and some rows have none.

V gene: TRBV30; J gene: TRBJ2-3; D gene: -; clone size: many; CDR3 DNA: TGTGCCTGGAGTGTACTTGGGAGTACCACAGATACGCAGTATTTT; CDR3 protein: CAWSVLGSTTDTQYF
V gene: TRBV4-3; J gene: TRBJ2-7; D gene: -; clone size: -; CDR3 DNA: TGCGCCAGCAGCCAAGAATTTGCAGGGAAGTACGAGCAGTACTTC; CDR3 protein: CASSQEFAGKYEQYF
V gene: TRBV19; J gene: TRBJ2-3; D gene: TRBD1; clone size: -; CDR3 DNA: TGTGCCAGTAGTAAATGGACAGGGGATTTGTTATTTTATGCAGATACGCAGTATTTT; CDR3 protein: CASSKWTGDLLFYADTQYF
V gene: TRBV28; J gene: TRBJ2-7; D gene: TRBD2; clone size: many; CDR3 DNA: TGTGCCAGCAGTTCACGGGACTACTCCTACGAGCAGTACTTC; CDR3 protein: CASSSRDYSYEQYF
V gene: TRBV27; J gene: TRBJ1-2; D gene: TRBD1; clone size: few; CDR3 DNA: TGTGCCAGCAGTTTTAGGACAGGGGAAGGCTACACCTTC; CDR3 protein: CASSFRTGEGYTF
V gene: TRBV6-2/TRBV6-3; J gene: TRBJ1-1; D gene: TRBD1; clone size: -; CDR3 DNA: TGTGCCAGCAGTGAGACCGGGACAGGGAACACTGAAGCTTTCTTT; CDR3 protein: CASSETGTGNTEAFF
V gene: TRBV7-9; J gene: TRBJ2-3; D gene: -; clone size: many; CDR3 DNA: TGTGCCAGCAGCTTAGGTTTCGGGGGCACAGATACGCAGTATTTT; CDR3 protein: CASSLGFGGTDTQYF
V gene: TRBV20-1; J gene: TRBJ2-1; D gene: -; clone size: many; CDR3 DNA: TGCAGTGCCTCTCGAGGGACCTACAATGAGCAGTTCTTC; CDR3 protein: CSASRGTYNEQFF
V gene: TRBV4-3; J gene: TRBJ2-7; D gene: TRBD1; clone size: few; CDR3 DNA: TGCGCCAGCAGCCAGATTGACAGGGCATACGAGCAGTACTTC; CDR3 protein: CASSQIDRAYEQYF
V gene: TRBV7-3; J gene: TRBJ2-2; D gene: -; clone size: many; CDR3 DNA: TGTGCCAGCAGCTTAGAGGGTCTCACCGGGGAGCTGTTTTTT; CDR3 protein: CASSLEGLTGELFF
V gene: TRBV11-3; J gene: TRBJ2-1; D gene: -; clone size: -; CDR3 DNA: TGTGCCAGCAGTCGCGCTAAGGGGTTAGACCCTTCCTACAATGAGCGGTTCTTC; CDR3 protein: CASSRAKGLDPSYNERFF
V gene: TRBV28; J gene: TRBJ1-5; D gene: -; clone size: few; CDR3 DNA: TGTGCCAGCAGTTTATACTGGAGTCAGCCCCAGCATTTT; CDR3 protein: CASSLYWSQPQHF
V gene: TRBV4-3; J gene: TRBJ2-7; D gene: TRBD1; clone size: many; CDR3 DNA: TGCGCCAGCAGCCAAGGGACAGGGAGCGAGCAGTACTTC; CDR3 protein: CASSQGTGSEQYF
V gene: TRBV19; J gene: TRBJ2-2; D gene: -; clone size: few; CDR3 DNA: TGTGCCAGTAAACAGACAGGGCGGGGGGCCGGGGAGCTGTTTTTT; CDR3 protein: CASKQTGRGAGELFF
V gene: TRBV6-2/TRBV6-3; J gene: TRBJ1-5; D gene: -; clone size: many; CDR3 DNA: TGTGCCAGCAGTCCTACAGGAATTCAGCCCCAGCATTTT; CDR3 protein: CASSPTGIQPQHF
V gene: TRBV6-2/TRBV6-3; J gene: TRBJ2-1; D gene: TRBD2; clone size: -; CDR3 DNA: TGTGCCAGCAGGACGGGGGGAGTAGGCAATGAGCAGTTCTTC; CDR3 protein: CASRTGGVGNEQFF
V gene: TRBV6-5; J gene: TRBJ2-3; D gene: -; clone size: many; CDR3 DNA: TGTGCCAGCAGTTACTCGGTCGGCGACAGCATCACAGATACGCAGTATTTT; CDR3 protein: CASSYSVGDSITDTQYF
V gene: TRBV30; J gene: TRBJ2-7; D gene: -; clone size: many; CDR3 DNA: TGTGCCTGGACAGGGGATTCCTACGAGCAGTACTTC; CDR3 protein: CAWTGDSYEQYF
V gene: TRBV7-6; J gene: TRBJ2-7; D gene: -; clone size: many; CDR3 DNA: TGTGCCAGCAGCCCCGGAGGAGTCTACGAGCAGTACTTC; CDR3 protein: CASSPGGVYEQYF
V gene: TRBV5-1; J gene: TRBJ1-4; D gene: -; clone size: many; CDR3 DNA: TGTGCCAGCAGTTTTGGGGGTACTAATGAAAAACTGTTTTTT; CDR3 protein: CASSFGGTNEKLFF
V gene: TRBV27; J gene: TRBJ1-1; D gene: -; clone size: few; CDR3 DNA: TGTGCCAGCAGTTCCGGACAGACCACTGTAGCTTTCTTT; CDR3 protein: CASSSGQTTVAFF
V gene: TRBV21-1; J gene: TRBJ1-5; D gene: -; clone size: few; CDR3 DNA: TGTGCCAGCAGCAAGCCCGACGGGTTTCTTCAGCCCCAGCATTTT; CDR3 protein: CASSKPDGFLQPQHF
V gene: TRBV7-9; J gene: TRBJ2-2; D gene: -; clone size: many; CDR3 DNA: TGTGCCAGCAGCTTAGTGGGACACAGGACCGGGGAGCTGTTTTTT; CDR3 protein: CASSLVGHRTGELFF
V gene: TRBV7-3; J gene: TRBJ2-3; D gene: TRBD2; clone size: many; CDR3 DNA: TGTGCCAGCAGCCCTTCGAGGACTAGCGGTTTGGATACGCAGTATTTT; CDR3 protein: CASSPSRTSGLDTQYF
V gene: TRBV24-1; J gene: TRBJ2-1; D gene: -; clone size: few; CDR3 DNA: TGTGCCACCAGTGACCCGGGGTACGGGGATGAGCAGTTCTTC; CDR3 protein: CATSDPGYGDEQFF
V gene: TRBV9; J gene: TRBJ2-5; D gene: TRBD2; clone size: many; CDR3 DNA: TGTGCCAGCAGCGTAGGAGTAGCGGGGGGAGAGACCCAGTACTTC; CDR3 protein: CASSVGVAGGETQYF
V gene: TRBV10-2; J gene: TRBJ2-7; D gene: TRBD2; clone size: few; CDR3 DNA: TGCGCCAGCAGTGAAGCGGGAATGGGTTCCTACGAGCAGTACTTC; CDR3 protein: CASSEAGMGSYEQYF
V gene: TRBV30; J gene: TRBJ2-2; D gene: TRBD1; clone size: many; CDR3 DNA: TGTGCCTGGGAACAGGGGCAGAACACCGGGGAGCTGTTTTTT; CDR3 protein: CAWEQGQNTGELFF
V gene: TRBV4-1; J gene: TRBJ2-6; D gene: -; clone size: few; CDR3 DNA: TGCGCCAGCAGCCAAGAGCCGCCCTCCTCCGTCCTGACTTTC; CDR3 protein: CASSQEPPSSVLTF
V gene: TRBV7-9; J gene: TRBJ1-3; D gene: -; clone size: many; CDR3 DNA: TGTGCCAGCACTCTAGGGGGCTCTGGAAACACCATATATTTT; CDR3 protein: CASTLGGSGNTIYF
V gene: TRBV3-1; J gene: TRBJ2-3; D gene: TRBD2; clone size: few; CDR3 DNA: TGTGCCAGCAGATCCGGGGGTAGCGGGGTTTTAACAGATACGCAGTATTTT; CDR3 protein: CASRSGGSGVLTDTQYF
V gene: TRBV13; J gene: TRBJ2-7; D gene: TRBD1; clone size: many; CDR3 DNA: TGTGCCAGCAGCTTGGGACAGATCGGCCACGGGTACGAGCAGTACTTC; CDR3 protein: CASSLGQIGHGYEQYF
V gene: TRBV5-1; J gene: TRBJ2-3; D gene: TRBD2; clone size: -; CDR3 DNA: TGCGCCAGCAGCTCAAACCCCCCGGGAGGGCACGGCACAGATACGCAGTATTTT; CDR3 protein: CASSSNPPGGHGTDTQYF
V gene: TRBV12-3/TRBV12-4; J gene: TRBJ2-3; D gene: -; clone size: many; CDR3 DNA: TGTGCCAGCAGTTTAGCGGACGGCTCAAATACGCAGTATTTT; CDR3 protein: CASSLADGSNTQYF
V gene: TRBV12-3/TRBV12-4; J gene: TRBJ2-5; D gene: -; clone size: -; CDR3 DNA: TGTGCCAGCAGTTTATTTGGGCACTCAGAGACCCAGTACTTC; CDR3 protein: CASSLFGHSETQYF
V gene: TRBV6-2/TRBV6-3; J gene: TRBJ1-5; D gene: -; clone size: many; CDR3 DNA: TGTGCCAGCAGCCAAGCAGGGGAGATTCAGCCCCAGCATTTT; CDR3 protein: CASSQAGEIQPQHF
V gene: TRBV30; J gene: TRBJ1-2; D gene: -; clone size: many; CDR3 DNA: TGTGCCTGGACGCATTCTAACTATGGCTACACCTTC; CDR3 protein: CAWTHSNYGYTF
V gene: TRBV25-1; J gene: TRBJ1-1; D gene: -; clone size: many; CDR3 DNA: TGTGCCAGCACACAGGGCTTAAACACTGAAGCTTTCTTT; CDR3 protein: CASTQGLNTEAFF
V gene: TRBV19; J gene: TRBJ2-2; D gene: -; clone size: -; CDR3 DNA: TGTGCCAGTAGTGACAGGAACGCCGGGGAGCTGTTTTTT; CDR3 protein: CASSDRNAGELFF